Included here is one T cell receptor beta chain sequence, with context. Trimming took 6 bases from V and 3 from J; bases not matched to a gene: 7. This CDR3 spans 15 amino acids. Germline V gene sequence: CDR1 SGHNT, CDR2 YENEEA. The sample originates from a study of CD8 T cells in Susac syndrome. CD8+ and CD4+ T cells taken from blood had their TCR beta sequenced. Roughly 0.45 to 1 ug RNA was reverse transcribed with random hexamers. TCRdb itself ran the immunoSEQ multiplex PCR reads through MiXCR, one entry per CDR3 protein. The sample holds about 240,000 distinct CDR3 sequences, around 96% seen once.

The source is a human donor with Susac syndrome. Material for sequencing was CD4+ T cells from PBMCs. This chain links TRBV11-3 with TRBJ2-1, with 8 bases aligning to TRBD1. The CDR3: CASRETGDLYNEQFF. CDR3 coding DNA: TGTGCCAGCAGAGAGACAGGGGATCTCTACAATGAGCAGTTCTTC.